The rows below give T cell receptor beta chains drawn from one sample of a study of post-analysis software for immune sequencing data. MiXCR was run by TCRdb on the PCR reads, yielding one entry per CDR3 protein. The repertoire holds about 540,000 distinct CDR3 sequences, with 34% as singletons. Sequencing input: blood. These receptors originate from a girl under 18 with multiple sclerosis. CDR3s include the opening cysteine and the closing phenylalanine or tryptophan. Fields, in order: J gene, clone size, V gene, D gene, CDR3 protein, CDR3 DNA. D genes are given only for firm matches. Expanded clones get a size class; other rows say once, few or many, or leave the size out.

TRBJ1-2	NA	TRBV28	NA	CASKPEVINYGYTF	TGTGCCAGCAAACCCGAGGTGATCAACTATGGCTACACCTTC
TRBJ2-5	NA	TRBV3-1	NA	CASSQFRGAGETQYF	TGTGCCAGCAGCCAATTTCGCGGGGCGGGAGAGACCCAGTACTTC
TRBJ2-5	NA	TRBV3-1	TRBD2	CASTTSGGKETQYF	TGTGCCAGCACGACTAGCGGGGGTAAAGAGACCCAGTACTTC
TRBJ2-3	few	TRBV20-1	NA	CSARGGAAADTQYF	TGCAGTGCCCGGGGCGGGGCTGCTGCAGATACGCAGTATTTT
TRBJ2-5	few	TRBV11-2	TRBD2	CASSSPPSGETQYF	TGTGCCAGCAGCTCCCCCCCTAGCGGGGAGACCCAGTACTTC
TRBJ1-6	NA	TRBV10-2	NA	CASSETANEVLDSPLHF	TGCGCCAGCAGTGAGACAGCCAACGAGGTTCTGGATTCACCCCTCCACTTT
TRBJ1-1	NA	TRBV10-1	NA	CASSAGTHVMNTEAFF	TGCGCCAGCAGCGCCGGGACGCACGTCATGAACACTGAAGCTTTCTTT
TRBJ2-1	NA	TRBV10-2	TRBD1	CASSEYSGTGIYNEQFF	TGCGCCAGCAGTGAATATTCCGGGACAGGGATTTACAATGAGCAGTTCTTC
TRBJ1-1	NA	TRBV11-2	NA	CASSLVWQGSTEAFF	TGTGCCAGCAGCTTGGTGTGGCAGGGAAGCACTGAAGCTTTCTTT
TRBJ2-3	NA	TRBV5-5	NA	CASSLGGFADTQYF	TGTGCCAGCAGCTTGGGGGGGTTTGCGGATACGCAGTATTTT
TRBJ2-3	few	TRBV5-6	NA	CASSSDPPHTQYF	TGTGCCAGCAGTTCTGACCCCCCCCATACGCAGTATTTT
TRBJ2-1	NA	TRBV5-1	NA	CASSLPTGYNEQFF	TGCGCCAGCAGCCTACCGACAGGTTACAATGAGCAGTTCTTC
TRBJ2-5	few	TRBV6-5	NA	CASTRAETQYF	TGTGCCAGCACCCGAGCAGAGACCCAGTACTTC
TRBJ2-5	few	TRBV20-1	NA	CSARGTSFGTQYF	TGCAGTGCTCGTGGGACTTCCTTCGGGACCCAGTACTTC
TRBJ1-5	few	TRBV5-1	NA	CASSLGLGMGYQPQHF	TGCGCCAGCAGCTTGGGGTTAGGCATGGGATATCAGCCCCAGCATTTT
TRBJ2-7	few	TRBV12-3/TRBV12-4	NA	CASSLTGVPEQYF	TGTGCCAGCAGTTTAACGGGGGTACCCGAGCAGTACTTC
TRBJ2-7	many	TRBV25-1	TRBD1	CASSPSNRGTYEQYF	TGTGCCAGCAGTCCCTCAAACAGGGGGACCTACGAGCAGTACTTC
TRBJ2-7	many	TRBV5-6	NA	CASSFGGGRYEQYF	TGTGCCAGCAGCTTTGGTGGGGGTAGGTACGAGCAGTACTTC
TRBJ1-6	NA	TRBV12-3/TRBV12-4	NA	CASSLLRGSSALHF	TGTGCCAGCAGTTTACTCCGTGGCAGTAGTGCCCTCCACTTT
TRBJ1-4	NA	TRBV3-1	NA	CASSQTGTAALLNEKLFF	TGTGCCAGCAGCCAAACAGGAACTGCCGCCCTTCTTAATGAAAAACTGTTTTTT
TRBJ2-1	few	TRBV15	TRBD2	CATSRPGLAAYNEQFF	TGTGCCACCAGCAGGCCGGGACTAGCGGCCTACAATGAGCAGTTCTTC
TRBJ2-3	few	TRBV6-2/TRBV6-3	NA	CASSLRGSEDTQYF	TGTGCCAGCAGTTTAAGGGGGTCCGAGGATACGCAGTATTTT
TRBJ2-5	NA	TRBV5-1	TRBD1	CASSSSPGQGETQYF	TGCGCCAGCAGCTCCAGCCCCGGACAGGGTGAGACCCAGTACTTC
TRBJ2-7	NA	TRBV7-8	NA	CASSLDGRTSFPYEQYF	TGTGCCAGCAGCTTAGACGGGAGAACATCATTCCCGTACGAGCAGTACTTC
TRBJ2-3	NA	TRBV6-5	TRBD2	CASSYSPSGGVADTQYF	TGTGCCAGCAGTTACTCCCCTAGCGGGGGGGTTGCAGATACGCAGTATTTT
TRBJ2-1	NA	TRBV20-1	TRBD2	CSVPSGRTYNEQFF	TGCAGTGTCCCCAGCGGGAGGACGTACAATGAGCAGTTCTTC
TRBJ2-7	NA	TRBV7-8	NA	CASSLDRAISYEQYF	TGTGCCAGCAGCTTAGACAGGGCGATCTCCTACGAGCAGTACTTC
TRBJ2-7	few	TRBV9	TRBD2	CASSVSGTSVYEQYF	TGTGCCAGCAGCGTATCCGGGACTAGCGTCTACGAGCAGTACTTC